A single sample is the source of the 27 T cell receptor beta chains below, sequenced in a study of CD8+CD57+ T cells in acquired aplastic anemia (dated by TCRdb to 2016 to 2019). Expansion of CD8+CD57+ cells had been shown by flow cytometry in the patients chosen for sequencing. Instrument on record: Illumina HiSeq 2000. TCR beta VDJ combination and CDR3 sequence profiling used genomic DNA as the template. TCRdb reanalyzed the raw reads on its own, using fastp at Q25 for trimming and MiXCR for clone calling, and kept in-frame beta chains. Each CDR3 protein gets just one entry, which takes the most common genes and DNA from the rows behind it. This sample gives approximately 250,000 distinct CDR3 sequences in total; roughly 80% of them show up just once. The top ten constitute 35% to 50% of the sample. The sequenced sample was sorted CD4+, CD8+, or CD8+CD57+ T cells (not recorded which) from PBMCs. The receptors here all came from a human donor with aplastic anemia.

The rearrangement links TRBV7-9 to TRBJ1-1; D remains ambiguous. This CDR3 is built from 15 residues. Looked up from germline, CDR1 is SEHNR and CDR2 is FQNEAQ (reference sequence). Trimming removed 0 bases at V and 7 bases at J, with 15 bases between. CDR3 protein: CASSLAGRETGEAFF. The CDR3 DNA sequence: TGTGCCAGCAGCTTAGCGGGCAGAGAGACCGGTGAAGCTTTCTTT.

The chain recombines TRBV15 with TRBJ2-7, with D perhaps TRBD1 or TRBD2 (5 bases each). V lost 5 bases, J lost 4 bases, and 15 bases lay in between. The CDR3 length is 14 residues. Germline values: CDR1 LNHNV, CDR2 YYDKDF (reference sequence). The CDR3 nucleotides are TGTGCCACCAGCGGCCGGGGCCTCGGGTACGAGCAGTACTTC. This gives the protein CATSGRGLGYEQYF.

This clonotype was observed a few times. One junction end disagrees with the germline gene, perhaps due to a read error. The J gene is TRBJ2-1, the V gene TRBV15, with D unclear. The CDR3 totals 8 residues. Germline CDR1 LNHNV, CDR2 YYDKDF (reference sequence). Here the CDR3 reads CSYNEQFF. CDR3 bases: TGCTCCTACAATGAGCAGTTCTTC. Full variable domain (outside the CDR3, taken from reference TRBV15 and TRBJ2-1): DAMVIQNPRYQVTQFGKPVTLSCSQTLNHNVMYWYQQKSSQAPKLLFHYYDKDFNNEADTPDNFQSRRPNTSFCFLDIRSPGLGDTAMYLCSYNEQFFGPGTRLTVL.

This clonotype was found a few times. The conserved final phenylalanine or tryptophan is absent from the CDR3, which likely points to a read error. The DNA is omitted, as the CDR3 cannot be located on it reliably, and the CDR3 follows TCRdb's listing. CDR3 sequence reads: CASSDGGINEQFFGPG. The chain links TRBV2 to TRBJ2-1; the table's D call, TRBD1, has no DNA check behind it. Germline values: CDR1 SNHLY, CDR2 FYNNEI. A total of 16 residues make up the CDR3, ends included.

J is TRBJ2-1 and V is TRBV14, with 9 positions matching TRBD1. Germline CDR1 SGHDN, CDR2 FVKESK. The ends lost 6 bases at V and 9 bases at J; junction bases unmatched: 15. CDR3 length equals 16 residues. DNA for the CDR3: TGTGCCAGCAGTCGACAGGGGGGCCCTACGAGCAGTGAGCAGTTCTTC. Translated: CASSRQGGPTSSEQFF.

For this clonotype: One end of the junction does not line up with germline, which may come from a read error. CDR3 residues: CASSVGGAQETHYF. CDR3 bases: TGTGCCAGCAGCGTAGGGGGGGCGCAAGAGACCCACTACTTC. The rearrangement joins TRBV9 to TRBJ2-5; either TRBD1 or TRBD2 may fit D (6 bases each). CDR1 SGDLS and CDR2 YYNGEE come from the germline V gene. The CDR3 is made up of 14 amino acids. The full variable domain, in which reference TRBV9 and TRBJ2-5 provide the parts outside the CDR3, is DSGVTQTPKHLITATGQRVTLRCSPRSGDLSVYWYQQSLDQGLQFLIQYYNGEERAKGNILERFSAQQFPDLHSELNLSSLELGDSALYFCASSVGGAQETHYFGPGTRLLVL.

A word on this clonotype: At one end the junction does not follow the germline gene, possibly because of a read error. V usage is TRBV9 and J usage is TRBJ2-3, with 11 bases lining up with TRBD2. Germline CDR1 reads SGDLS; CDR2 reads YYNGEE. CDR3 length equals 14 residues. CDR3 in amino acids: CASSAGTSGIATHF. For the CDR3, the DNA is TGTGCCAGCAGCGCCGGGACTAGCGGAATTGCTACGCATTTT.

The V call is TRBV7-8, the J call TRBJ2-3, with D perhaps TRBD1 (7 bases). The CDR3 has 16 amino acids. The germline V and J ends were trimmed by 3 bases and 12 bases, with 25 bases remaining between them. Germline V lookup: CDR1 SGHVS, CDR2 FQNEAQ. The CDR3 sequence: CASSFQPGGTALSQYF. The CDR3 nucleotides read TGTGCCAGCAGCTTTCAGCCAGGCGGGACAGCCCTTTCCCAGTATTTT. Together with reference TRBV7-8 and TRBJ2-3, the CDR3 gives the full variable domain: GAGVSQSPRYKVAKRGQDVALRCDPISGHVSLFWYQQALGQGPEFLTYFQNEAQLDKSGLPSDRFFAERPEGSVSTLKIQRTQQEDSAVYLCASSFQPGGTALSQYFGPGTRLTVL.

V usage is TRBV7-2 and J usage is TRBJ2-2, with TRBD2 matching 7 bases. V lost 5 bases, J lost 14 bases, and 20 bases stayed unmatched. The germline V gene has CDR1 SGHTA and CDR2 FQGNSA. This CDR3 has 16 residues. In nucleotides, the CDR3 is TGTGCCAGCAGCCCTGCGGGGGATCGGAACACCTACACCCTGTTTTTT. Residues: CASSPAGDRNTYTLFF.

A note on this clonotype: One end of the junction fails to match germline, which may point to a read error. The V call is TRBV7-9, the J call TRBJ2-5; D might be TRBD2 (5 bases). CDR1 is SEHNR, CDR2 FQNEAQ, per germline (reference sequence). The CDR3 contains 15 residues. This chain's CDR3 is CAISPTGSWGETQYF. The CDR3 bases are TGTGCCATCAGCCCAACGGGGAGCTGGGGAGAGACCCAGTACTTC.

This clonotype was detected only a few times. The CDR3: CASGAGDTGTQFF. CDR3 nucleotide sequence: TGTGCCAGCGGGGCAGGGGACACCGGTACGCAGTTTTTT. The chain links TRBV2 to TRBJ2-2; D is possibly TRBD1 (6 bases). V lost 8 bases, J lost 16 bases, and 23 bases lay in between. This CDR3 spans 13 amino acids. CDR1 is SNHLY and CDR2 is FYNNEI in the germline V gene.

As to this clonotype: At one boundary the junction diverges from the germline segment, which might be a read error. The genes are TRBV7-9 and TRBJ2-3; 10 positions match TRBD2. CDR3 size: 14 residues. CDR1 SEHNR and CDR2 FQNEAQ come from the germline V gene (reference sequence). The CDR3 DNA reads TGTGCCAGCAGCCAAGAACCAAGGACTAGCGGAGCCTACTTT. The encoded protein is CASSQEPRTSGAYF.

As concerns this clonotype: Without the conserved terminal phenylalanine or tryptophan, this CDR3 likely stems from a read error. The limits of the CDR3 on the DNA are not certain, so only TCRdb's listed CDR3 is given. This chain joins TRBV7-3 and TRBJ2-3. From its first to its last residue, the CDR3 has 12 amino acids. The germline V gene encodes CDR1 SGHTA and CDR2 FQGTGA. The CDR3 region is CASSVGSETEYV.

This clonotype was seen a single time. One junction end disagrees with the germline gene, perhaps due to a read error. The chain is built from TRBV2 and TRBJ1-2, with TRBD1 as a possible D gene (5 bases). This CDR3 region has 13 residues. Germline loops: CDR1 SNHLY, CDR2 FYNNEI. The CDR3 DNA is TGTGCCAGCGGGGACGGGGCCGCAGAGACGCAGACCTTT. Translation: CASGDGAAETQTF.

In its sample, this clonotype was seen once. The DNA is omitted, as the CDR3 cannot be located on it reliably, and the CDR3 follows TCRdb's listing. The chain's CDR3 is CASSLSRATSSTSYTF. The rearrangement joins TRBV7-3 to TRBJ1-2. The CDR3 is 16 amino acids in total, end residues counted. Germline CDR1 SGHTA, CDR2 FQGTGA.

In the case of this clonotype: Because the CDR3 is missing its conserved closing phenylalanine or tryptophan, this is likely a read error. No DNA is shown, since the ends of the CDR3 on it are uncertain; the CDR3 is the one TCRdb lists. The chain couples TRBV15 to TRBJ2-4; no DNA check was done on the table's D call, TRBD2. Looked up from germline, CDR1 is LNHNV and CDR2 is YYDKDF (reference sequence). The CDR3 spans 12 amino acids, including both terminal residues. CDR3: CASRGARNQQNL.

CDR3 sequence reads: CASSVAGSQETQYF. The CDR3 region has the DNA TGTGCCAGCAGCGTAGCGGGCAGCCAAGAGACCCAGTACTTC. The chain couples TRBV9 to TRBJ2-5; D gene ambiguous. This CDR3 contains 14 residues. V was pared by 0 bases and J by 1 base, with 7 bases between. The germline gives CDR1 SGDLS, CDR2 YYNGEE.

In this sample, this clonotype turned up a few times. The V gene is TRBV24-1, the J gene TRBJ2-3; a possible D gene is TRBD1 (6 bases). With 3 bases removed from V and 3 bases from J, the gap between germline ends came to 18 bases. This CDR3 is built from 17 residues. Germline CDR1 KGHDR, CDR2 SFDVKD. Here the CDR3 DNA reads TGTGCCACCAGTGATCTACCGACAGGAGCTGGTACAGATACGCAGTATTTT. Amino acid sequence: CATSDLPTGAGTDTQYF.

This clonotype has a handful of counts. The rearrangement joins TRBV29-1 to TRBJ2-1; tentative D call: TRBD1 (6 bases). Trimming took off 7 bases at V and 3 bases at J, with 10 bases between the two ends. The CDR3 covers 12 residues. Per the germline V gene, CDR1 is SQVTM and CDR2 is ANQGSEA. The CDR3 region is CSAADSYNEQFF. CDR3 in DNA: TGCAGCGCCGCGGACAGCTACAATGAGCAGTTCTTC.

CDR3 DNA: TGTGCCAGCAGCTTACTACCAGGGGGGCTGGCCTTTGCCTACGAGCAGTACGTC. Protein: CASSLLPGGLAFAYEQYV. The genes are TRBV7-9 and TRBJ2-7; perhaps TRBD1 as D (7 bases). The CDR3 covers 18 residues. Germline CDR1 reads SEHNR; CDR2 reads FQNEAQ (reference sequence). Trimming pared 2 bases from V and 2 bases from J, leaving 22 bases between.

The CDR3 region has the DNA TGTGCCAGCAGCTTTACTAGCGCAATGAGCAGGCCTTCGCATTTT. Amino acids: CASSFTSAMSRPSHF. J is TRBJ1-5 and V is TRBV7-9; D gene unclear. Per the germline V gene, CDR1 is SEHNR and CDR2 is FQNEAQ (reference sequence). This CDR3 is built from 15 residues. V lost 3 bases, J lost 15 bases, and 24 bases lay in between.

The genes are TRBV7-8 and TRBJ2-1; the D gene is possibly TRBD2 (7 bases). Between the trimmed V and J ends, which lost 3 bases and 16 bases, there was a span of 25 bases. The germline V gene encodes CDR1 SGHVS and CDR2 FQNEAQ. This CDR3 is built from 15 residues. The CDR3 DNA follows: TGTGCCAGCAGCTTGACGGGGGGCACCGACAATGGCCACTTCTTC. It translates to CASSLTGGTDNGHFF. Full variable domain (missing parts from reference TRBV7-8 and TRBJ2-1): GAGVSQSPRYKVAKRGQDVALRCDPISGHVSLFWYQQALGQGPEFLTYFQNEAQLDKSGLPSDRFFAERPEGSVSTLKIQRTQQEDSAVYLCASSLTGGTDNGHFFGPGTRLTVL.

In its sample, this clonotype was seen a few times. CDR3 sequence reads: CASSIYGPGASTDTQYF. CDR3 nucleotide sequence: TGTGCCAGTAGTATTTACGGTCCGGGAGCCAGCACAGATACGCAGTATTTT. The chain combines TRBV19 with TRBJ2-3; the D gene is possibly TRBD2 (6 bases). The CDR3 length is 17 residues. Trimming shortened V by 3 bases and J by 0 bases, and 16 bases separated the two germline ends. CDR1 and CDR2 (germline): LNHDA, SQIVND (reference sequence).

By sample fraction, this clonotype is large. This rearrangement joins TRBV7-9 to TRBJ2-2; unclear D gene. V lost 1 base and J lost 6, with 3 bases in between. The CDR3 loop spans 12 amino acids. In germline, CDR1 is SEHNR, CDR2 FQNEAQ (reference sequence). The DNA of the CDR3 is TGTGCCAGCAGCTTAGTACCCGGGGAGCTGTTTTTT. It encodes CASSLVPGELFF.

This clonotype was recorded once. The CDR3 is CASSFTSDYGYTF. CDR3 DNA sequence: TGTGCCAGCAGCTTTACTAGCGACTATGGCTACACCTTC. The V call is TRBV5-4, the J call TRBJ1-2; D not resolved. Germline V gene lookup returns CDR1 SGHNT and CDR2 YYREEE (reference sequence). The V end was cut by 2 bases, the J end by 3 bases, with 8 bases between. There are 13 residues in the CDR3.

The chain combines TRBV19 with TRBJ2-7; no clear D. V was cut by 1 base and J by 3 bases, with 13 bases left in between. This CDR3 region has 15 residues. Per germline, CDR1 LNHDA and CDR2 SQIVND (reference sequence). CDR3 region: CASSIGSSALYEQYF. CDR3 bases: TGTGCCAGTAGTATAGGGAGTTCCGCTCTCTACGAGCAGTACTTC.

The V call is TRBV9, the J call TRBJ1-6; D possibly corresponds to TRBD1 (6 bases). Germline V gene lookup returns CDR1 SGDLS and CDR2 YYNGEE. V dropped 2 bases and J dropped 6 bases, with 12 bases sitting between them. The CDR3 runs 15 residues. The CDR3 coding sequence is TGTGCCAGCAGCGTGGGTGGACAGCCTAATTCACCCCTCCACTTT. It translates to CASSVGGQPNSPLHF.